The 25 T cell receptor beta chains reported below all come from one sample, sequenced in a study of cytomegalovirus exposure and HLA in healthy donors. PCR primers comprised 60 Vbeta and 13 Jbeta primers. Using immunoSEQ multiplex PCR, the repertoire was profiled, and TCRdb retains in-frame clones only, with some absent. The repertoire consists of 70,000 to 80,000 clones, with nearly 80% occurring once and the leading ten covering about 8.2%. Sequencing was done on a sample of PBMCs. These receptors came from a woman aged 40 to 55 in good health and CMV-seropositive.

The sample holds one count of this clone. The genes are TRBV7-9 and TRBJ2-2, with 8 bases matching TRBD2. The CDR3 contains 17 residues. V lost 1 base, J lost 0 bases, and 4 bases stayed unmatched. Germline V gene data show CDR1 as SEHNR and CDR2 as FQNEAQ (reference sequence). The CDR3 DNA sequence: TGTGCCAGCAGCTTAGGTGCGGGGGGCGCGAACACCGGGGAGCTGTTTTTT. Encoded protein: CASSLGAGGANTGELFF.

This chain links TRBV5-1 with TRBJ1-2; no definite D call. The CDR3 runs 18 residues. CDR1 is SGHRS, CDR2 YFSETQ, per germline. The V end lost 7 bases, the J end lost 1 base, and 26 bases lay between the germline ends. In DNA, the CDR3 is TGCGCCAGCTCCCAAGGAAGGGAGGCCCACCTCCTTAACTATGGCTACACCTTC. This translates into CASSQGREAHLLNYGYTF.

The V call is TRBV11-2, the J call TRBJ2-7; perhaps TRBD1 as D (5 bases). There are 17 residues in the CDR3. Germline values: CDR1 SGHAT, CDR2 FQNNGV. V gave up 4 bases and J gave up 3 bases, with 22 bases separating them. The CDR3 DNA reads as TGTGCCAGCAGCTACCTGACGCTGGGGCCCCGCTTCTACGAGCAGTACTTC. It encodes CASSYLTLGPRFYEQYF.

The genes are TRBV28 and TRBJ2-2; possibly TRBD2 for D (6 bases). Germline loops: CDR1 MDHEN, CDR2 SYDVKM. V dropped 8 bases and J dropped 3 bases, with 16 bases sitting between them. This CDR3 region has 15 residues. CDR3 nucleotides: TGTGCCAGCGTCCTCGGGGGACTCCACACCGGGGAGCTGTTTTTT. Residues: CASVLGGLHTGELFF.

As concerns this clone: A read error may produce the germline difference seen at one junction end. The J gene is TRBJ1-1, the V gene TRBV5-1; D possibly corresponds to TRBD1 (6 bases). The CDR3 runs to 15 residues. From germline, CDR1 is SGHRS and CDR2 YFSETQ. The chain's CDR3 is CASSFPPTGSEKKTF. CDR3 sequence (DNA): TGCGCCAGCAGCTTTCCACCCACAGGGTCGGAAAAGAAAACCTTT.

A few counts support this clone. The chain carries TRBV19 and TRBJ1-5, with TRBD1 identical over 7 bases. This CDR3 region has 15 residues. Per the germline V gene, CDR1 is LNHDA and CDR2 is SQIVND (reference sequence). V trimming: 5 bases; J trimming: 0 bases; junction bases outside the gene matches: 4. The CDR3 DNA reads as TGTGCCAGTAGTTCGGACAGGTATAGCAATCAGCCCCAGCATTTT. Translation: CASSSDRYSNQPQHF.

The gene calls are TRBV11-2 and TRBJ2-1, with TRBD1 identical over 8 bases. Germline V gene lookup returns CDR1 SGHAT and CDR2 FQNNGV. The CDR3 runs to 15 residues. The trim removed 5 bases at V and 7 bases at J, leaving 10 bases unmatched. The CDR3 DNA follows: TGTGCCAGCAGCCCCCAGGGGGCCGCCCGAAATGAGCAGTTCTTC. Translated, it gives CASSPQGAARNEQFF.

The V gene is TRBV7-9, the J gene TRBJ2-3, with 7 bases matching TRBD2. Germline trimming cut 3 bases from V and 2 bases from J; bases unmatched to any gene: 11. From germline, CDR1 is SEHNR and CDR2 FQNEAQ (reference sequence). The CDR3 extends over 17 amino acids. CDR3 amino acids: CASSFPASGASTDTQYF. CDR3 bases: TGTGCCAGCAGCTTCCCGGCTAGCGGAGCCTCCACAGATACGCAGTATTTT.

The CDR3 loop is CASRAGGPGELFF. CDR3 in DNA: TGTGCCAGTAGAGCTGGAGGGCCCGGGGAGCTGTTTTTT. J is TRBJ2-2 and V is TRBV19, with D perhaps matching TRBD2 (6 bases). The CDR3 totals 13 residues. The germline V gene encodes CDR1 LNHDA and CDR2 SQIVND (reference sequence). Trimming took off 6 bases at V and 6 bases at J, with 11 bases between the two ends.

The chain combines TRBV5-6 with TRBJ2-7; D is ambiguous. Germline lookup yields CDR1 SGHDT and CDR2 YYEEEE. Trimming took off 0 bases at V and 2 bases at J, with 6 bases between the two ends. The CDR3 is 13 residues long. This CDR3 reads CASSLGSPYEQYF. In DNA, the CDR3 is TGTGCCAGCAGCTTGGGTAGTCCCTACGAGCAGTACTTC.

This clone was counted a few times. The V call is TRBV7-2, the J call TRBJ2-6, with 8 bases fitting TRBD1. Trimming took 5 bases from V and 1 from J; bases not matched to a gene: 10. Germline values: CDR1 SGHTA, CDR2 FQGNSA. This CDR3 comprises 18 residues. CDR3 bases: TGTGCCAGCAGCCCAAGACAGGGGCCGGGGTCTGGGGCCAACGTCCTGACTTTC. Translated: CASSPRQGPGSGANVLTF.

The V and J genes are TRBV6-1 and TRBJ2-3; 14 bases are shared with TRBD2. The CDR3 runs 15 residues. With 3 bases clipped from V and 4 bases from J, the junction kept 0 bases outside the gene matches. CDR1 MNHNS and CDR2 SASEGT come from the germline V gene. CDR3 sequence reads: CASSETSGGADTQYF. The CDR3 DNA reads as TGTGCCAGCAGTGAGACTAGCGGGGGGGCAGATACGCAGTATTTT.

This clone showed up just a few times. The chain uses TRBV5-4 and TRBJ2-1, with 7 bases lining up with TRBD2. The J segment lost 3 bases and the V segment lost 0 bases, leaving 6 bases of the junction unmatched. The CDR3 runs to 16 residues. Germline loops: CDR1 SGHNT, CDR2 YYREEE (reference sequence). The DNA of the CDR3 is TGTGCCAGCAGCTTGGATCCTAGCGGACTCTACAATGAGCAGTTCTTC. The encoded protein is CASSLDPSGLYNEQFF.

J is TRBJ1-4 and V is TRBV19, with D unclear. Trimming took 9 bases from V and 7 from J, leaving 21 bases between them. Germline V gene lookup returns CDR1 LNHDA and CDR2 SQIVND (reference sequence). The CDR3 totals 15 residues. The CDR3 DNA reads as TGTGCCAGCCGTTTAGGAGGGCGATTTGGTGAAAAACTGTTTTTT. This gives the protein CASRLGGRFGEKLFF.

The chain has TRBV7-9 and TRBJ2-7, with 8 bases fitting TRBD1. The V gene's germline CDR1 is SEHNR and CDR2 FQNEAQ (reference sequence). This CDR3 region has 12 residues. V was pared by 4 bases and J by 9 bases, with 5 bases of the junction left unmatched. Here the CDR3 reads CASSSRQGRQYF. The CDR3, as DNA: TGTGCCAGCAGCTCTCGACAGGGGCGGCAGTACTTC.

V usage is TRBV7-8 and J usage is TRBJ1-2, with D perhaps matching TRBD1 (5 bases). V was shortened by 5 bases and J by 7 bases, with 20 bases between the two germline ends. This CDR3 comprises 15 residues. CDR1 and CDR2 (germline): SGHVS, FQNEAQ. The CDR3 coding sequence is TGTGCCAGCAGCGCCCGGGCCGGTAGGGACTCTGGCTACACCTTC. It is translated as CASSARAGRDSGYTF.

V gene TRBV6-5 combines with J gene TRBJ1-1, with D hard to call. Germline values: CDR1 MNHEY, CDR2 SVGAGI. Trimming pared 7 bases from V and 5 bases from J, leaving 8 bases between. This CDR3 is 11 amino acids long. The CDR3 region has the DNA TGTGCCAGCACCCTATGGACTGAAGCTTTCTTT. This codes for CASTLWTEAFF.

The rearrangement links TRBV5-4 to TRBJ2-5, with 11 bases lining up with TRBD2. CDR1 SGHNT and CDR2 YYREEE come from the germline V gene (reference sequence). CDR3 length equals 14 residues. Trimming cost V 5 bases and J 3 bases; bases outside gene matches: 3. CDR3 DNA: TGTGCCAGCAGACTGGGACTAGCGGAAGAGACCCAGTACTTC. Protein: CASRLGLAEETQYF.

The V call is TRBV25-1, the J call TRBJ1-3; D perhaps matches TRBD1 (5 bases). V was trimmed by 1 base and J by 4 bases, leaving 11 bases between them. The germline V gene encodes CDR1 MGHDK and CDR2 SYGVNS. CDR3 length equals 15 residues. DNA of the CDR3: TGTGCCAGCAGTGAATTGCTGACAGCCGGAAACACCATATATTTT. It specifies CASSELLTAGNTIYF. The complete variable domain, with remaining parts taken from reference TRBV25-1 and TRBJ1-3, reads EADIYQTPRYLVIGTGKKITLECSQTMGHDKMYWYQQDPGMELHLIHYSYGVNSTEKGDLSSESTVSRIRTEHFPLTLESARPSHTSQYLCASSELLTAGNTIYFGEGSWLTVV.

This chain links TRBV15 with TRBJ2-1; TRBD1 might be the D (6 bases). The CDR3 is 16 amino acids. Germline V gene sequence: CDR1 LNHNV, CDR2 YYDKDF (reference sequence). The V and J ends lost 0 bases and 9 bases respectively, with 18 bases between them. Here the CDR3 DNA reads TGTGCCACCAGCAGAGATTTGGACAGCGATTACCTTGAGCAGTTCTTC. Its translation: CATSRDLDSDYLEQFF.

This chain connects TRBV18 to TRBJ2-5; D perhaps matches TRBD2 (5 bases). The J call may be incorrect, as the DNA end agrees better with TRBJ2-7. This CDR3 spans 13 amino acids. CDR1 KGHSH and CDR2 LQKENI come from the germline V gene. CDR3 sequence reads: CASSPSGSYEQYF. The CDR3 DNA sequence: TGTGCCAGCTCACCCTCGGGATCCTACGAGCAGTACTTC.

The chain recombines TRBV9 with TRBJ1-5, with a possible D match to TRBD1 (5 bases). Per the germline V gene, CDR1 is SGDLS and CDR2 is YYNGEE. The CDR3 contains 14 residues. V shed 3 bases and J shed 2 bases, with 9 bases lying between them. The CDR3 is CASSEGFGNQPQHF. The DNA for the CDR3 is TGTGCCAGCAGCGAGGGGTTTGGCAATCAGCCCCAGCATTTT.

The genes are TRBV28 and TRBJ1-2; D uncertain. Germline V gives CDR1 MDHEN, CDR2 SYDVKM. The CDR3 spans 10 residues. V was trimmed by 10 bases and J by 5 bases, leaving 8 bases between them. The CDR3 region has the DNA TGTGCCACCGCGTCATATGGCTACACCTTC. Translating it yields CATASYGYTF.

This chain links TRBV27 with TRBJ2-7; unclear D gene. Germline-derived CDR1 and CDR2 are MNHEY and SMNVEV (reference sequence). The CDR3 runs 15 residues. Trimming cost V 6 bases and J 0 bases, with 15 bases left between them. This CDR3 reads CASSLRWSDSYEQYF. Here the CDR3 DNA reads TGTGCCAGCAGCCTGAGATGGAGTGACTCCTACGAGCAGTACTTC.

The V gene is TRBV30, the J gene TRBJ2-5; D gene unclear. The ends were cut back, 4 bases at V and 3 bases at J, with 9 bases in the middle. The germline V gene has CDR1 GTSNPN and CDR2 SVGIG (reference sequence). The CDR3 loop spans 12 amino acids. The CDR3 DNA sequence: TGTGCCTGGATCCCCACAAAAGAGACCCAGTACTTC. Translated: CAWIPTKETQYF.